A few counts support the clone carrying this T cell receptor (beta chain). These data come from a study of T cell repertoires in cytomegalovirus infection. Across the study: It can be stated that public TCR beta signatures indicated CMV infection as well as a matching HLA type.

TCRdb re-called the reads through MiXCR, storing one row per CDR3 protein. The sample records hundreds of thousands of distinct CDR3 sequences, about a sixth being singletons. Trimming at V came to 4 bases and at J to 7 bases, leaving 10 bases not matched to a gene. This CDR3 is built from 14 residues. CDR1 and CDR2 (germline): SGHNT, YYREEE (reference sequence). This receptor was taken from a human donor in good health (CMV status not recorded). Some clones in this sample may be carry-over from other donors' samples. This chain uses TRBV5-4 with TRBJ2-5; 7 bases are a match to TRBD1. The specimen was PBMCs. CDR3 coding DNA: TGTGCCAGCAGCGGGGACAGTGGCGGTCGGACCCAGTACTTC. Protein sequence: CASSGDSGGRTQYF.